These T cell receptor beta chains were read from a single sample in a study of radiotherapy plus CTLA-4 blockade in lung cancer. Sequencing used immunoSEQ multiplex PCR; TCRdb keeps in-frame clones, though not all of them. The data contain tens of thousands of clones, under 80% of them singletons. The material was peripheral blood, obtained from a patient treated with radiotherapy plus ipilimumab. The receptors stem from a human donor with non-small cell lung cancer whose response to radiotherapy plus ipilimumab could not be evaluated. Some clones in this sample may be carry-over from other donors' samples. Each CDR3 is given with its conserved first and last residue. A D gene is named only where the DNA matches it firmly. Clone size is given for some rows only: seen once, a few or many times, or a class if the clone is expanded.

d_call,v_call,clone_size,cdr3_length,j_call,cdr3_nt,cdr3_aa
TRBD1,TRBV4-1,.,12,TRBJ1-2,TGCGCCAGCAGCCGGACAGGGGATGGCTACACCTTC,CASSRTGDGYTF
.,TRBV9,.,13,TRBJ1-3,TGTGCCAGCGGCCAAAACTCTGGAAACACCATATATTTT,CASGQNSGNTIYF
.,TRBV29-1,.,12,TRBJ2-5,TGCAGCGTTGTGCCCAGGATGGAGACCCAGTACTTC,CSVVPRMETQYF
TRBD2,TRBV7-2,.,16,TRBJ2-1,TGTGCCAGCAGCCGATATAGCGGGGGGACCTACAATGAGCAGTTCTTC,CASSRYSGGTYNEQFF
TRBD1,TRBV19,.,16,TRBJ1-2,TGTGCCAGTAGTATGGGACAGGGCCGAGCTAACTATGGCTACACCTTC,CASSMGQGRANYGYTF
.,TRBV28,.,15,TRBJ2-2,TGTGCCAGCAGTTTATACAGGACCAACACCGGGGAGCTGTTTTTT,CASSLYRTNTGELFF
TRBD1,TRBV6-1,.,15,TRBJ1-2,TGTGCCAGCAGTCACCGGGACAGGGATAACTATGGCTACACCTTC,CASSHRDRDNYGYTF
TRBD1,TRBV5-8,once,19,TRBJ2-6,TGTGCCAGCAGCTTGGGGGCGGGACAGGGCGCGTCTTATGCCAACGTCCTGACTTTC,CASSLGAGQGASYANVLTF
.,TRBV28,.,13,TRBJ2-7,TGTGCCAGCAGTTTGACAGCCTCCTACGAGCAGTACTTC,CASSLTASYEQYF
TRBD2,TRBV29-1,.,12,TRBJ2-7,TGCAGCGTTGTGGGACTAGCGGGGGAGCAGTACTTC,CSVVGLAGEQYF
.,TRBV5-4,.,15,TRBJ1-2,TGTGCCAGCAGGTTGAACAGGGATGGTAACTATGGCTACACCTTC,CASRLNRDGNYGYTF
TRBD2,TRBV27,.,16,TRBJ2-7,TGTGCCAGCAGTTTATCTAGGCTAGCGGGGCCCTACGAGCAGTACTTC,CASSLSRLAGPYEQYF
TRBD2,TRBV11-1,.,12,TRBJ2-1,TGTGCCAGCACCGGTAGCGGGGGGAAGCAGTTCTTC,CASTGSGGKQFF
TRBD1,TRBV4-1,.,16,TRBJ1-4,TGCGCCAGCAGACTAAGTCCGGGACAGAATAATGAAAAACTGTTTTTT,CASRLSPGQNNEKLFF
.,TRBV18,.,15,TRBJ2-3,TGTGCCAGCTCACCTTCCAGGGAATGGACAGATACGCAGTATTTT,CASSPSREWTDTQYF
TRBD2,TRBV5-1,.,16,TRBJ2-1,TGCGCCAGCAGCAACATAGCGGGGGGCATTAACAATGAGCAGTTCTTC,CASSNIAGGINNEQFF
TRBD2,TRBV9,few,16,TRBJ2-1,TGTGCCAGCAGCCCTGTCGGACTAGCGGGGGGGAAACAGCAGTTCTTC,CASSPVGLAGGKQQFF
TRBD1,TRBV5-4,.,14,TRBJ1-4,TGTGCCAGCAGCCCCACCGTGGACAGGGTAAAACTGTTTTTT,CASSPTVDRVKLFF
TRBD2,TRBV28,.,16,TRBJ2-5,TGTGCCAGCAGTGGGGGGCCAGGACTAGCGATTGAGACCCAGTACTTC,CASSGGPGLAIETQYF
.,TRBV19,few,15,TRBJ1-5,TGTGCCAGTAGTATGGACTTTTATAGCAATCAGCCCCAGCATTTT,CASSMDFYSNQPQHF
.,TRBV6-4,few,16,TRBJ1-3,TGTGCCAGCAGTGAAGAATCGGGTTTCTCTGGAAACACCATATATTTT,CASSEESGFSGNTIYF
TRBD2,TRBV5-4,.,17,TRBJ2-3,TGTGCCAGCAGCTCCGGACTAGCGGGGGCACCGGGAGATACGCAGTATTTT,CASSSGLAGAPGDTQYF
.,TRBV5-4,.,14,TRBJ1-1,TGTGCCAGCAGCCCTGAGGGGGGGTCCACTGAAGCTTTCTTT,CASSPEGGSTEAFF
TRBD1,TRBV4-1,.,17,TRBJ1-5,TGCGCCAGCAGCCAAGCCGGACAGGGAGGACGCAATCAGCCCCAGCATTTT,CASSQAGQGGRNQPQHF
TRBD1,TRBV11-2,.,17,TRBJ2-1,TGTGCCAGCAGCTCCTCTGCCGGGACAGGGGCCAACAATGAGCAGTTCTTC,CASSSSAGTGANNEQFF
TRBD2,TRBV7-2,.,18,TRBJ2-2,TGTGCCAGCAGCCTAATTAGCGGGGGGCCCGCGAACACCGGGGAGCTGTTTTTT,CASSLISGGPANTGELFF
.,TRBV7-9,.,15,TRBJ2-3,TGTGCCAGCAGCTTACGGAGGGGGCGCAGAGATACGCAGTATTTT,CASSLRRGRRDTQYF
.,TRBV21-1,.,16,TRBJ2-3,TGTGCCAGCAGCAAAGGGTTTTGGCGGCACACAGATACGCAGTATTTT,CASSKGFWRHTDTQYF
TRBD1,TRBV4-1,.,17,TRBJ1-1,TGCGCCAGCAGCCAAGATCGGCAGGGGGCTGGAGGGACTGAAGCTTTCTTT,CASSQDRQGAGGTEAFF
.,TRBV4-2,.,15,TRBJ2-1,TGTGCCAGCAGCCAAGGGGGCAGCTCCTACAATGAGCAGTTCTTC,CASSQGGSSYNEQFF
TRBD2,TRBV7-3,.,17,TRBJ2-2,TGTGCCAGCAGCTTAACTCCGGGGGGGCCGAAAACCGGGGAGCTGTTTTTT,CASSLTPGGPKTGELFF
.,TRBV20-1,.,9,TRBJ1-2,TGCAGTGCTAGAGATGACAACACCTTC,CSARDDNTF
.,TRBV7-2,.,13,TRBJ2-7,TGTGCCAGCAGCTTAACACCTTCCTACGAGCAGTACTTC,CASSLTPSYEQYF
.,TRBV27,.,16,TRBJ2-1,TGTGCCAGCAGTTTTTTCGCGGGACTTACTACCAATGAGCAGTTCTTC,CASSFFAGLTTNEQFF
.,TRBV21-1,once,16,TRBJ1-1,TGTGCCAGCAGCAAAGAGGCAGATGTGACAATGACTGAAGCTTTCTTT,CASSKEADVTMTEAFF
TRBD1,TRBV7-3,.,15,TRBJ1-1,TGTGCCAGCAGCGCCTACGGGACAGGGGAAACTGAAGCTTTCTTT,CASSAYGTGETEAFF
TRBD2,TRBV7-2,few,16,TRBJ2-5,TGTGCCAGCAGCCGGACTAGCGGGGGGGCCTTTGAGACCCAGTACTTC,CASSRTSGGAFETQYF
.,TRBV2,.,13,TRBJ1-5,TGTGCCAGCGAAGGGGGGGGCGGGCAGCCCCAGCATTTT,CASEGGGGQPQHF
TRBD2,TRBV6-5,.,15,TRBJ2-7,TGTGCCAGCAGTTCCAGGACTAGCTCCGCCTACGAGCAGTACTTC,CASSSRTSSAYEQYF
.,TRBV19,few,14,TRBJ1-3,TGTGCCAGTCGCCGGGAGGTCTCTGGAAACACCATATATTTT,CASRREVSGNTIYF
TRBD1,TRBV5-1,.,15,TRBJ2-7,TGCGCCAGCAGCTTGGGATCAGGGGGCATATACGAGCAGTACTTC,CASSLGSGGIYEQYF
.,TRBV11-2,.,14,TRBJ1-1,TGTGCCAGCACCGCCGGGATGGGGTTCACTGAAGCTTTCTTT,CASTAGMGFTEAFF
.,TRBV28,.,15,TRBJ1-3,TGTGCCAGCAGTTTATTGGGGGCGCAGGGAAACACCATATATTTT,CASSLLGAQGNTIYF
.,TRBV7-3,.,14,TRBJ1-2,TGTGCCAGCAGCCCTTTCCCACAGAACTATGGCTACACCTTC,CASSPFPQNYGYTF
.,TRBV19,.,16,TRBJ1-3,TGTGCCAGTAGTAGGGGGACTCTCACTTCTGGAAACACCATATATTTT,CASSRGTLTSGNTIYF
TRBD2,TRBV15,.,13,TRBJ2-1,TGTGCCACCAGCAGAGATCATGGGAGGGGGCAGTTCTTC,CATSRDHGRGQFF
TRBD2,TRBV28,.,19,TRBJ2-7,TGTGCCAGCAGTTTTAGATTAGCGGGGGGGGCGTACAACTCCTACGAGCAGTACTTC,CASSFRLAGGAYNSYEQYF
.,TRBV28,.,14,TRBJ1-2,TGTGCCAGCAGTTTAGCAGGGTCTAACTATGGCTACACCTTC,CASSLAGSNYGYTF
.,TRBV28,few,14,TRBJ2-7,TGTGCCAGCAGTTTGAGCGGGTGGTCCTACGAGCAGTACTTC,CASSLSGWSYEQYF
.,TRBV19,few,12,TRBJ2-1,TGTGCCAGTCTAAAAGGGGGGGATGAGCAGTTCTTC,CASLKGGDEQFF
.,TRBV6-5,.,13,TRBJ2-6,TGTGCCAGCAGTGAAGCACGAGGTGTGGTCCTGACTTTC,CASSEARGVVLTF
TRBD1,TRBV5-1,.,18,TRBJ1-2,TGCGCCAGCAGACCGGGGCTGGTAACAGGGGGCGAATCTGGGGGCTACACCTTC,CASRPGLVTGGESGGYTF